The 21 T cell receptor beta chains below come from one sample, sequenced in a study of blood T cell repertoires in COVID-19. TCRdb's copy holds only in-frame clones and misses some; the assay was immunoSEQ multiplex PCR. This sample has under 200,000 clones, with about 83% found just once. The sample consisted of peripheral blood. Every receptor here comes from a human donor in a cohort sampled during active COVID-19.

This clone is a singleton in its sample. The rearrangement links TRBV7-2 to TRBJ1-2, with TRBD1 identical over 7 bases. The CDR3 is 16 residues long. V shed 5 bases and J 3 bases; nucleotides not matched to a gene: 12. The V gene's germline CDR1 is SGHTA and CDR2 FQGNSA. CDR3 region: CASSQTPQGWDYGYTF. As DNA, the CDR3 is TGTGCCAGCAGCCAAACCCCACAGGGGTGGGACTATGGCTACACCTTC.

The J gene is TRBJ2-5, the V gene TRBV11-3; 9 bases are shared with TRBD1. The CDR3 runs 16 residues. Germline lookup yields CDR1 SGHNT and CDR2 YENEEA. Unmatched junction bases numbered 8, after V lost 4 bases and J lost 2 bases. CDR3 in DNA: TGTGCCAGCAGCTCCGGGACAGGGAATCTACAAGAGACCCAGTACTTC. Residues: CASSSGTGNLQETQYF.

The chain employs TRBV27 and TRBJ2-3; perhaps TRBD2 as D (5 bases). V lost 2 bases to trimming and J lost 1 base, with 7 bases between them. Germline V gene lookup returns CDR1 MNHEY and CDR2 SMNVEV (reference sequence). The CDR3 has 14 residues. CDR3 nucleotide sequence: TGTGCCAGCAGTTTAGTGAGGGGCACAGATACGCAGTATTTT. This codes for CASSLVRGTDTQYF.

The gene calls are TRBV5-1 and TRBJ1-5; D possibly corresponds to TRBD1 (5 bases). Looked up from germline, CDR1 is SGHRS and CDR2 is YFSETQ. Trimming stripped 2 bases from V and 3 bases from J, with 12 bases between. The CDR3 is 15 amino acids. CDR3 DNA: TGCGCCAGCAGCTTCCAAACAGGCGTCAATCAGCCCCAGCATTTT. Translated: CASSFQTGVNQPQHF.

This chain uses TRBV6-6 with TRBJ1-1; 7 bases agree with TRBD1. V lost 6 bases, J lost 5 bases, and 6 bases stayed unmatched. The CDR3 length is 13 residues. Germline V gives CDR1 MNHNY, CDR2 SVGAGI (reference sequence). The DNA of the CDR3 is TGTGCCAGCAGAACACAGGGGCGGACTGAAGCTTTCTTT. Its translation: CASRTQGRTEAFF.

The rearrangement uses TRBV28 and TRBJ1-1; tentative D call: TRBD1 (6 bases). Trimming took 5 bases from V and 1 from J, leaving 8 bases between them. The CDR3 is 13 residues long. CDR1 and CDR2 (germline): MDHEN, SYDVKM. In nucleotides, the CDR3 is TGTGCCAGCAGTAGACAGGCGAACACTGAAGCTTTCTTT. Encoded protein: CASSRQANTEAFF.

The gene calls are TRBV10-3 and TRBJ2-7, with D maybe TRBD2 (6 bases). This CDR3 has 14 residues. The germline CDR1 and CDR2 sequences are ENHRY and SYGVKD. Trimming shortened V by 10 bases and J by 0 bases, and 16 bases separated the two germline ends. CDR3 loop: CATTGGVSSYEQYF. CDR3 nucleotides: TGTGCCACCACAGGAGGGGTAAGCTCCTACGAGCAGTACTTC.

This clone has only one observation. The V and J genes are TRBV24-1 and TRBJ2-5; TRBD1 matches at 7 bases. From germline, CDR1 is KGHDR and CDR2 SFDVKD. The CDR3 sequence is 16 residues long. V dropped 5 bases and J dropped 3; count of bases not matched to a gene: 11. The CDR3 DNA reads TGTGCCACCAGTGCTGCGGACAGGAGCGGCAAAGAGACCCAGTACTTC. This codes for CATSAADRSGKETQYF.

The genes are TRBV5-4 and TRBJ2-5; 10 bases agree with TRBD1. The trim removed 0 bases at V and 5 bases at J, leaving 4 bases unmatched. This CDR3 has 15 amino acids. From germline, CDR1 is SGHNT and CDR2 YYREEE (reference sequence). The chain's CDR3 is CASSLVTGGTETQYF. As DNA, the CDR3 is TGTGCCAGCAGCTTGGTGACAGGGGGCACGGAGACCCAGTACTTC.

This chain connects TRBV4-1 to TRBJ2-5, with a tentative D call TRBD1 (5 bases). The V and J ends lost 2 bases and 4 bases respectively, with 11 bases between them. Germline V gives CDR1 MGHRA, CDR2 YSYEKL. This CDR3 has 14 residues. The CDR3 region has the DNA TGCGCCAGCAGCCAATATGGGCAGGGAGAGACCCAGTACTTC. Translation gives CASSQYGQGETQYF.

V gene TRBV3-1 (or the pseudogene TRBV3-2) combines with J gene TRBJ1-1, with TRBD1 identical over 8 bases. With V trimmed by 1 base and J by 6 bases, 13 bases remained unmatched. Germline lookup yields CDR1 LGHDT and CDR2 YNNKEL (reference sequence). The CDR3 totals 17 residues. CDR3 sequence (DNA): TGTGCCAGCAGCCAAGGTCGTACAGGGGGTAGAAATCCTGAAGCTTTCTTT. Protein: CASSQGRTGGRNPEAFF.

The V and J genes are TRBV9 and TRBJ2-7; 9 bases are shared with TRBD1. CDR3 length equals 15 residues. Germline assignment: CDR1 SGDLS and CDR2 YYNGEE. Germline trimming cut 3 bases from V and 2 bases from J; bases unmatched to any gene: 6. Written as DNA, the CDR3 is TGTGCCAGCAGCGCTGGACAGGGGCCCACCTACGAGCAGTACTTC. Amino acids: CASSAGQGPTYEQYF.

The chain has TRBV7-6 and TRBJ1-4, with no clear D. The CDR3 is 15 amino acids. V was cut by 5 bases and J by 2 bases, with 12 bases left in between. Germline CDR1 and CDR2: SGHVS and FNYEAQ. CDR3 coding DNA: TGTGCCAGCAGCGCCGCGGGAAGGACTAATGAAAAACTGTTTTTT. This gives the protein CASSAAGRTNEKLFF.

CDR3 coding DNA: TGCGCCAGCAGTGGGCAGGGCACCCACGAGCAGTACTTC. This encodes CASSGQGTHEQYF. The chain is built from TRBV10-1 and TRBJ2-7; D is perhaps TRBD1 (5 bases). The CDR3 spans 13 residues. The germline gives CDR1 WNHNN, CDR2 SYGVQD (reference sequence). V was trimmed by 4 bases and J by 5 bases, leaving 12 bases between them.

The chain combines TRBV7-8 with TRBJ2-5; a possible D gene is TRBD2 (6 bases). V was clipped by 2 bases and J by 1 base, with 14 bases between them. The CDR3 is 16 residues long. From germline, CDR1 is SGHVS and CDR2 FQNEAQ. The CDR3 DNA follows: TGTGCCAGCAGCTTAATGAGACTAGTCCCCCAAGAGACCCAGTACTTC. Protein product: CASSLMRLVPQETQYF.

CDR3 sequence reads: CASSFVTGGNQPQHF. The CDR3 region has the DNA TGTGCCAGCAGCTTCGTGACAGGGGGCAATCAGCCCCAGCATTTT. The chain combines TRBV7-2 with TRBJ1-5, with 8 bases matching TRBD1. CDR1 is SGHTA, CDR2 FQGNSA, per germline. V gave up 3 bases and J gave up 2 bases; unmatched junction bases: 3. This CDR3 spans 15 amino acids. The full variable domain, its missing parts supplied by reference TRBV7-2 and TRBJ1-5, is GAGVSQSPSNKVTEKGKDVELRCDPISGHTALYWYRQSLGQGLEFLIYFQGNSAPDKSGLPSDRFSAERTGGSVSTLTIQRTQQEDSAVYLCASSFVTGGNQPQHFGDGTRLSIL.

This chain uses TRBV6-6 with TRBJ2-7; a weak D match, TRBD2 (7 bases). The germline CDR1 and CDR2 sequences are MNHNY and SVGAGI (reference sequence). Deletions cut 2 bases from V and 2 bases from J, with 10 bases between. CDR3 length: 14 residues. The chain's CDR3 is CASSYGGGPYEQYF. In DNA, the CDR3 is TGTGCCAGCAGTTACGGGGGGGGGCCCTACGAGCAGTACTTC.

The chain combines TRBV6-5 with TRBJ2-1, with 9 positions matching TRBD2. The CDR3 loop spans 13 amino acids. V lost 6 bases, J lost 8 bases, and 5 bases stayed unmatched. Germline loops: CDR1 MNHEY, CDR2 SVGAGI. CDR3 sequence (DNA): TGTGCCAGCAGGCGGGGGGGGTCACATGAGCAGTTCTTC. Translated, it gives CASRRGGSHEQFF.

Note on this clone: The same CDR3 is also encoded by other DNA sequences in this sample. The genes are TRBV27 and TRBJ2-7; perhaps TRBD2 as D (5 bases). From germline, CDR1 is MNHEY and CDR2 SMNVEV (reference sequence). This CDR3 has 13 residues. Trimming pared 8 bases from V and 2 bases from J, leaving 13 bases between. The CDR3 region has the DNA TGTGCCAGCCGCGGAGGTCTTACCTACGAGCAGTACTTC. Its translation: CASRGGLTYEQYF.

The rearrangement uses TRBV27 and TRBJ2-2, with 10 bases aligning to TRBD2. Germline V lookup: CDR1 MNHEY, CDR2 SMNVEV (reference sequence). Germline trimming cut 7 bases from V and 0 bases from J; bases unmatched to any gene: 2. This CDR3 region has 15 residues. CDR3 nucleotides: TGTGCCAGCACCCTAGCGGGAGCGAACACCGGGGAGCTGTTTTTT. It codes for CASTLAGANTGELFF.

The V gene is TRBV4-3, the J gene TRBJ2-1; the D is unclear. With 3 bases removed from V and 10 bases from J, the gap between germline ends came to 10 bases. Germline-derived CDR1 and CDR2 are LGHNA and YSLEER. This CDR3 is 12 amino acids long. CDR3 in DNA: TGCGCCAGCAGCCAGGGCAGTATAGAGCAGTTCTTC. It specifies CASSQGSIEQFF.